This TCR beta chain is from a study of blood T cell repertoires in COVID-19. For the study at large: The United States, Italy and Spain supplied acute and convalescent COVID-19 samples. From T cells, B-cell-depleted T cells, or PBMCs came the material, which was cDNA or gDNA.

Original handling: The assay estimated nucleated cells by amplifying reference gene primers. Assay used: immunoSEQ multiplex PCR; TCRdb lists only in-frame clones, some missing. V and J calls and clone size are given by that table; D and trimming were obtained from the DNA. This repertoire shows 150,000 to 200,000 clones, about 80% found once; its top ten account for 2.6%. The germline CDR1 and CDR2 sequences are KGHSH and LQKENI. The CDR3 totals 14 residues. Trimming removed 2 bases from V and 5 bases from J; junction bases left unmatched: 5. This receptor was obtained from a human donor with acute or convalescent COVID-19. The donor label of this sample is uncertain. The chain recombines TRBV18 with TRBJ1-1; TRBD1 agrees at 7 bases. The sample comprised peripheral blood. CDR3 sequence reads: CASSPFDRVTEAFF. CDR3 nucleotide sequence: TGTGCCAGCTCACCATTCGACAGGGTGACTGAAGCTTTCTTT.